This T cell receptor beta chain was obtained from a study of CD4 T cells in lung cancer (dated by TCRdb to the late 2010s). At the level of the whole study: The study screened blood T cells of NSCLC patients for responses to candidate mutation-encoded neoepitopes and isolated neoantigen-specific CD4+ T-cell clones and TCRs. Treatments the patients had received before donating blood included platinum chemotherapy, and some of the patients were given nivolumab or pembrolizumab. The resected patients had lung adenocarcinoma or squamous cell carcinoma, were aged 60 to 69 at blood donation, and mostly were former smokers. TCRB deep sequencing tracked the frequency of neoantigen-specific clonotypes in tumor resections, non-adjacent lung and cultured T-cell products. A few patients undergoing curative-intent resections for stage I-III non-small cell lung cancer provided the tumor and non-adjacent lung tissue.

Non-adjacent lung tissue was collected from the same resection as far from the malignant lesion as possible, at a distance of at least 3 cm. Points on this clone: The clone's antigen remains unknown. No per-base quality is available; no much larger clone lies one base away.

Broad study findings and their caveats: Some blood-derived responses might be explained by in vitro priming of naive T cells or cross-reactivity rather than by memory responses to the cancer.

To prepare the library, the immunoSEQ multiplex PCR assay was applied. Qiagen DNeasy or QIAamp micro DNA kits were used to isolate DNA, and the Adaptive Biotechnology human TCRB sequencing kit was used to sequence TCRB. Sequencing of TCRB libraries was performed on an Illumina MiSeq. The original pipeline was this. TCRB sequence data were analyzed with the kit provider's software, and tumor enrichment of clonotype templates was tested with Fisher's exact test. TCRdb took this table from immuneACCESS and kept in-frame rearrangements with V and J called. Such tables lack part of the clones; where checked against another copy, unresolved V genes explain under half of the gap, and the rest is unexplained. The V and J calls and clone size come from that table; D and trimming were worked out from the DNA. Across this sample there are approximately 9,300 clones, with more than 60% seen only once. The ten largest clonotypes hold less than 20% of the sample.

This clonotype was sampled from a man in his sixties with non-small cell lung cancer. Material: normal lung tissue taken away from the tumor.

Read as DNA, the sequence is TGTGCCAGCAGTGAAAGGCAGGGGAACAACGAGCAGTACTTC. Its translation reads: CASSERQGNNEQYF. The V and J segments used are TRBV25-1 and TRBJ2-7; the D gene is perhaps TRBD1, from 6 matching bases. Inclusive of the bounding cysteine and phenylalanine, the CDR3 is 14 residues long. The kept DNA is CDR3 alone, 42 bases in frame from the first base. The germline V gene encodes CDR1 MGHDK and CDR2 SYGVNS. V gives up 2 bases and J gives up 5 bases, and the segment between their germline ends measures 13 bases.